These 8 T cell receptor beta chains were all obtained from the same sample, sequenced in a study of OX40 agonist ivuxolimab in advanced cancers. The method was immunoSEQ multiplex PCR; TCRdb's version includes in-frame clones alone and lacks a portion of them. The table lists about 16,000 clones, around 90% of them singletons. The sample was CD4+ or CD8+ T cells sorted from blood, taken in a trial of the OX40 agonist ivuxolimab. The receptors shown here come from an adult with an advanced solid tumor such as melanoma, head and neck, liver or kidney cancer.

The chain is built from TRBV7-9 and TRBJ1-1, with a weak D call TRBD1 (5 bases). The germline V gene encodes CDR1 SEHNR and CDR2 FQNEAQ (reference sequence). Trimming removed 4 bases from V and 11 bases from J, with 11 bases in between. This CDR3 spans 11 amino acids. The CDR3 nucleotides are TGTGCCAGCAGCTCACAGGCTGGGGCTTTCTTT. Its translation: CASSSQAGAFF.

V is TRBV11-3 and J is TRBJ2-3; D possibly corresponds to TRBD2 (7 bases). CDR1 SGHNT and CDR2 YENEEA come from the germline V gene. The CDR3 covers 15 residues. Deletions cut 0 bases from V and 2 bases from J, with 9 bases between. CDR3 coding DNA: TGTGCCAGCAGCTTAGACGGGGGGCACACAGATACGCAGTATTTT. Translating gives CASSLDGGHTDTQYF.

This chain connects TRBV7-9 to TRBJ2-2; D gene unclear. V was clipped by 1 base and J by 4 bases, with 16 bases between them. The CDR3 spans 17 residues. CDR1 is SEHNR, CDR2 FQNEAQ, per germline (reference sequence). Here the CDR3 DNA reads TGTGCCAGCAGCTTAGATGAGGCTATCATTGGCACCGGGGAGCTGTTTTTT. Protein: CASSLDEAIIGTGELFF.

The genes are TRBV5-5 and TRBJ2-4, with D perhaps TRBD2 (6 bases). The CDR3 consists of 13 residues. Trimming cost V 1 base and J 5 bases, with 7 bases left between them. The germline V gene has CDR1 SGHKS and CDR2 YYEKEE (reference sequence). The CDR3 DNA reads TGTGCCAGCAGCTTGTGGGGGGAAAACATTCAGTACTTC. This codes for CASSLWGENIQYF.

The chain has TRBV5-8 and TRBJ2-1, with TRBD2 identical over 14 bases. Germline V gene data show CDR1 as SGHTS and CDR2 as YDEGEE. Losses at the gene ends were 0 bases for V and 7 bases for J; bases not matched to a gene: 0. The CDR3 is 15 amino acids. The CDR3 reads CASSLGLAGGNEQFF. The CDR3 DNA reads TGTGCCAGCAGCTTGGGACTAGCGGGAGGGAATGAGCAGTTCTTC.

This rearrangement joins TRBV14 to TRBJ1-2, with D perhaps TRBD1 (5 bases). The V gene's germline CDR1 is SGHDN and CDR2 FVKESK. V was cut by 4 bases and J by 2 bases, with 14 bases left in between. The CDR3 contains 15 residues. The CDR3 bases are TGTGCCAGCAGCCCCTGGGGGTCCCCCAACTATGGCTACACCTTC. It translates to CASSPWGSPNYGYTF. Looking up the rest from reference TRBV14 and TRBJ1-2 gives the full variable domain: EAGVTQFPSHSVIEKGQTVTLRCDPISGHDNLYWYRRVMGKEIKFLLHFVKESKQDESGMPNNRFLAERTGGTYSTLKVQPAELEDSGVYFCASSPWGSPNYGYTFGSGTRLTVV.

The chain links TRBV6-6 to TRBJ2-7; D gene ambiguous. The CDR3 has 15 residues. Germline V gene lookup returns CDR1 MNHNY and CDR2 SVGAGI (reference sequence). Trimming cost V 0 bases and J 3 bases, with 12 bases left between them. CDR3 protein: CASSYSDGTNYEQYF. The CDR3 nucleotides read TGTGCCAGCAGTTACTCGGATGGAACAAACTACGAGCAGTACTTC.

The rearrangement uses TRBV19 and TRBJ2-1, with unresolved D. The CDR3 consists of 12 residues. V lost 3 bases and J 10 bases, leaving 10 bases between the germline ends. CDR1 is LNHDA, CDR2 SQIVND, per germline (reference sequence). CDR3 DNA sequence: TGTGCCAGTAGTATCTGGCAAGGCGAGCAGTTCTTC. It codes for CASSIWQGEQFF.